This TCR beta chain was sequenced for a study of T cells in Graves' hyperthyroidism and ophthalmopathy (dated by TCRdb to about 2019). Study-wide context: Peripheral blood samples were taken at the time of initial diagnosis, prior to any treatment. According to the paper, TCR Vbeta CDR3 sequencing was carried out on around 140 peripheral blood samples, which came from 40 to 45 ophthalmopathy, around 75 hyperthyroidism and roughly 17 progressor patients. The study also compared thyroid tissue and blood T-cell repertoires from five or six Graves' hyperthyroidism patients. The 100 or so discovery patients were randomly divided into training and test sets at a 7:3 ratio. An independent validation cohort of under 20 hyperthyroidism patients and 17 patients who later progressed to ophthalmopathy tested prospective prediction of ophthalmopathy. TCR V-J signatures able to tell the groups apart were searched for in a discovery cohort of 95 to 100 patients, of whom roughly 42 had Graves' ophthalmopathy and roughly 57 had stable Graves' hyperthyroidism. Following sampling, methimazole starting at 30 mg daily was given to hyperthyroidism patients, and high-dose intravenous methylprednisolone was given to ophthalmopathy patients.

A patient counted as having stable Graves' hyperthyroidism if no progression to ophthalmopathy occurred over 18 months of follow-up. Hyperthyroidism patients were aged 18 to 65 years and newly diagnosed, with disease duration of less than 2 months. The study excluded patients with uncontrolled infections, other autoimmune diseases, pregnancy or lactation. Diagnoses were established on the basis of clinical symptoms, serum thyroxine and TRAb, thyroid ultrasound, and orbital computed tomography. PBMCs were isolated from approximately 10 ml of fresh peripheral blood by Ficoll-Paque density gradient centrifugation. Trizol reagent was used to extract total RNA, and RNA quality was then checked on an Agilent 2100 Bioanalyzer. Study-wide conclusions, independent of this receptor: Most expanded thyroid clonotypes (frequency above 0.001) were also found in blood, which suggests that blood repertoires may mirror thyroid immune responses. In validation, the model predicted progression to ophthalmopathy a median of about 5.9 months before onset, with over 55% sensitivity and just under 75% specificity. Ophthalmopathy was separated from stable hyperthyroidism by a 13 V-J signature model, with around 90% sensitivity and about 81% specificity obtained in cross-validation and 80%/75% obtained in testing. No statistical method was used to fix the sample size in advance, and group allocation was not hidden from the investigators.

Only a few counts were recorded for this clonotype. Its antigen is unknown. No much larger clone is present one base from it, and per-base qualities are unavailable. Amplification of TCR beta CDR3 regions was carried out from RNA transcripts. The first round of RT-PCR for the TCR CDR3 was performed with the HTBI primer set and the Qiagen OneStep RT-PCR kit. Libraries were constructed in a second round of multiplex PCR, after which size selection and purification were carried out. Paired-end sequencing of the libraries was performed with 100 bp reads on an Illumina HiSeq2000. The published analysis was carried out like this. SOAPnuke was used to process the raw data, removing reads that contained adapters or uncalled bases, had a mean Phred below 15, or lacked an exact match to the constant primer or identifier. COPE v1.2.5 was used to merge the high-quality paired reads, and each unique nucleotide sequence was defined as a clonotype. Clonotypes were aligned to IMGT TRBV, TRBD and TRBJ reference segments using MiTCR v1.1. The analysis was restricted to V-J combinations with a frequency above 0.0001, which together covered 98% to 99.2% of the repertoires. A TCS score was defined as the ratio between F50 (clonal expansion) and ExV (chaos), using BLOSUM62-based TCRdist between CDR3 peptides within each V-J. Welch's t-statistics and random forest reduced just over 500 V-J features to 13, which were used in a naive Bayes classifier (R e1071). TCRdb reworked the public reads: Q25 trimming with fastp, MiXCR clone assembly, productive beta chains retained. A single entry per CDR3 protein holds the most common genes and DNA from its merged rows. What appears here as the V and J calls and clone size reflects TCRdb's work, not the paper's. The sample table contains a few hundred thousand distinct CDR3 sequences; only one count was recorded for 14% to 15% of them. The ten largest clones represent approximately 30% of the sample.

Reading from cysteine to phenylalanine, the CDR3 counts 14 amino acids. The entry retains the CDR3 DNA only, 42 bases that are in frame from base 1. CDR1 and CDR2 are read off the germline V gene (reference sequence) as SEHNR and FQNEAQ. V loses 5 bases of germline sequence and J loses 10 bases, and the interval between the two ends is 18 bases. The sequence derives from a woman aged 30 to 39 with Graves' hyperthyroidism. The chain joins TRBV7-9 to TRBJ2-1; perhaps TRBD2 is the D gene, with 7 bases matching. The sample consisted of blood. The CDR3 here reads CASSPAGASWEQFF. In nucleotides, the sequence is TGTGCCAGCAGCCCCGCGGGGGCTAGCTGGGAGCAGTTCTTC.